The clone carrying this T cell receptor (beta chain) appeared many times. This entry belongs to a study of low-dose radiotherapy and immunotherapy resistance in tumors. Study-level information: Per fraction, Cohort 1 was given 0.5 Gy every 2 weeks, for a total of 6.5 Gy. The study gave Cohort 2 1 Gy per fraction every two weeks, totaling 13 Gy over 26 weeks. The 200 mg/m2 dose of intravenous cyclophosphamide was given every two weeks, one day before radiation and immunotherapy.

cDNA synthesis used a TRAV/TRBV-specific primer set for both chains. TCRs were amplified for approximately 21 PCR cycles with a constant-region primer and V-primer adapter. The mRNA which had been isolated was amplified by in vitro transcription. In TCRdb, the reads were re-called with MiXCR into one record per CDR3 protein. This table has 100,000 or so distinct CDR3 sequences, less than 25% appearing once. CDR1 and CDR2 from the germline V gene are SGHVS and FQNEAQ. The CDR3 has 15 amino acids. V shed 1 base, J shed 4 bases, and the junction held 5 bases outside the gene matches. Time point specified: after trial treatment. Noted treatment: LDRT plus nivolumab, ipilimumab, low-dose cyclophosphamide and aspirin (RACIN trial).

The sample was PBMCs, taken after low-dose radiotherapy plus immunotherapy. This chain joins TRBV7-8 and TRBJ2-3; TRBD2 aligns across 7 bases. This sequence was found in a male donor with prostate cancer. This chain's CDR3 is CASSLVAGSADTQYF. The CDR3 DNA is TGTGCCAGCAGCTTAGTAGCGGGCTCGGCAGATACGCAGTATTTT.